Listed here is a single T cell receptor (beta chain). The CDR3 totals 16 residues. Germline V gives CDR1 SGHVS, CDR2 FNYEAQ. This sample stems from a study of blood T cells in healthy people across ages. Together with a sample-barcoded 5' primer, a J-beta primer mix was included in a second PCR lasting about 6 to 11 cycles. TCRdb recomputed calls from the 5' RACE reads with MiXCR, one row per CDR3 protein. This sample carries roughly 800,000 distinct CDR3 sequences, around half of them seen once, and the ten largest clones take around 40%. Sequenced sample: blood. The chain is built from TRBV7-6 and TRBJ2-5; 9 bases align to TRBD1. The J call may not be correct, given that the DNA end is closer to TRBJ2-7. The source is a man of 80 years or more in good health. In nucleotides, the CDR3 is TGTGCCAGCAGCTCTCAACCCCGGGACAGGGCCTACGAGCAGTACTTC. As protein: CASSSQPRDRAYEQYF.